Listed below are T cell receptor beta chains from one sample, sequenced in a study of control samples from healthy donors and cancer patients. TCRdb's copy holds only in-frame clones and misses some; the assay was immunoSEQ multiplex PCR. The table lists 63,000 or so clones, approximately 87% of them singletons. Sequencing used blood. The receptors stem from a man aged 45-60 years in good health. Both conserved end residues are part of each CDR3. A D gene is named only where the DNA matches it firmly. The listing skips clone size in some rows; elsewhere it reads once, few, many or a size class.

J: TRBJ1-5
D: NA
V: TRBV30
length: 15
size: NA
CDR3: CAWTLGGVGNQPQHF
DNA: TGTGCCTGGACCCTAGGAGGGGTTGGCAATCAGCCCCAGCATTTT

J: TRBJ2-3
D: TRBD2
V: TRBV3-1/TRBV3-2
length: 16
size: NA
CDR3: CASSQDLGGRTDTQYF
DNA: TGTGCCAGCAGCCAAGATCTTGGCGGGAGGACAGATACGCAGTATTTT

J: TRBJ1-1
D: NA
V: TRBV12-3/TRBV12-4
length: 10
size: NA
CDR3: CASSLHGAFF
DNA: TGTGCCAGCAGTTTACATGGAGCTTTCTTT

J: TRBJ1-4
D: TRBD1
V: TRBV3-1/TRBV3-2
length: 14
size: NA
CDR3: CASSQGQGGGKLFF
DNA: TGTGCCAGCAGCCAAGGACAGGGAGGAGGAAAACTGTTTTTT

J: TRBJ2-4
D: NA
V: TRBV4-3
length: 16
size: NA
CDR3: CASSQFSRVGSDIQYF
DNA: TGCGCCAGCAGCCAATTCTCCAGGGTTGGCTCGGACATTCAGTACTTC

J: TRBJ2-3
D: TRBD2
V: TRBV7-6
length: 16
size: NA
CDR3: CASSLRLAGGGDTQYF
DNA: TGTGCCAGCAGCTTACGTCTAGCGGGAGGGGGGGATACGCAGTATTTT

J: TRBJ2-3
D: NA
V: TRBV9
length: 16
size: NA
CDR3: CASSVYDSGSTDTQYF
DNA: TGTGCCAGCAGCGTATACGACAGCGGGAGCACAGATACGCAGTATTTT

J: TRBJ1-5
D: NA
V: TRBV19
length: 17
size: few
CDR3: CASSRGRWGSSNQPQHF
DNA: TGTGCCAGTAGTCGCGGACGGTGGGGGTCAAGCAATCAGCCCCAGCATTTT

J: TRBJ1-5
D: TRBD1
V: TRBV7-9
length: 14
size: NA
CDR3: CASKTGGVQQPQHF
DNA: TGTGCCAGCAAAACAGGGGGGGTGCAACAGCCCCAGCATTTT

J: TRBJ1-4
D: TRBD1
V: TRBV5-1
length: 14
size: NA
CDR3: CASSLGDSNEKLFF
DNA: TGCGCCAGCAGCTTGGGGGACAGTAACGAAAAACTGTTTTTT

J: TRBJ2-4
D: NA
V: TRBV19
length: 17
size: NA
CDR3: CASSIYVWGLAKNIQYF
DNA: TGTGCCAGTAGTATCTATGTCTGGGGGCTAGCCAAAAACATTCAGTACTTC

J: TRBJ1-1
D: NA
V: TRBV28
length: 13
size: NA
CDR3: CASRLITPPEAFF
DNA: TGTGCCAGCAGGCTAATCACCCCCCCTGAAGCTTTCTTT

J: TRBJ1-2
D: NA
V: TRBV28
length: 14
size: NA
CDR3: CASSLLLTNYGYTF
DNA: TGTGCCAGCAGTTTATTACTGACCAACTATGGCTACACCTTC

J: TRBJ1-6
D: NA
V: TRBV5-6
length: 17
size: NA
CDR3: CASSLASPGLVYSPLHF
DNA: TGTGCCAGCAGCCTAGCATCTCCGGGACTTGTATATTCACCCCTCCACTTT

J: TRBJ2-3
D: NA
V: TRBV18
length: 15
size: NA
CDR3: CASSQDPRRVDTQYF
DNA: TGTGCCAGCTCACAGGACCCGAGAAGGGTTGATACGCAGTATTTT

J: TRBJ2-7
D: TRBD1
V: TRBV5-6
length: 14
size: NA
CDR3: CASSWTGKRYEQYF
DNA: TGTGCCAGCAGCTGGACAGGGAAGCGGTACGAGCAGTACTTC

J: TRBJ1-5
D: NA
V: TRBV19
length: 17
size: few
CDR3: CASGPALASTADQPQHF
DNA: TGTGCCAGTGGCCCCGCGTTGGCTTCGACAGCAGATCAGCCCCAGCATTTT

J: TRBJ2-7
D: TRBD1
V: TRBV6-5
length: 15
size: few
CDR3: CASSSRDRGTDEQYF
DNA: TGTGCCAGCAGTTCCCGGGACAGGGGAACGGACGAGCAGTACTTC

J: TRBJ2-7
D: NA
V: TRBV27
length: 14
size: NA
CDR3: CASSPRLSNYEQYF
DNA: TGTGCCAGCAGTCCGCGACTCTCAAACTACGAGCAGTACTTC

J: TRBJ1-1
D: NA
V: TRBV19
length: 14
size: NA
CDR3: CASSIRDLNTEAFF
DNA: TGTGCCAGTAGTATACGGGACTTGAACACTGAAGCTTTCTTT

J: TRBJ1-1
D: NA
V: TRBV15
length: 15
size: NA
CDR3: CATSRDQGLNTEAFF
DNA: TGTGCCACCAGCAGAGATCAAGGGTTGAACACTGAAGCTTTCTTT

J: TRBJ1-2
D: TRBD1
V: TRBV27
length: 14
size: NA
CDR3: CASSSPDRAGGYTF
DNA: TGTGCCAGCAGTTCCCCGGACAGGGCCGGGGGCTACACCTTC

J: TRBJ1-4
D: NA
V: TRBV10-2
length: 13
size: NA
CDR3: CASNEIPNEKLFF
DNA: TGCGCCAGCAATGAGATTCCTAATGAAAAACTGTTTTTT

J: TRBJ2-7
D: NA
V: TRBV2
length: 15
size: NA
CDR3: CASSERYSSSYEQYF
DNA: TGTGCCAGCAGTGAACGGTATAGTTCGTCCTACGAGCAGTACTTC

J: TRBJ1-6
D: NA
V: TRBV27
length: 18
size: NA
CDR3: CASSLSRGTPSYNSPLHF
DNA: TGTGCCAGCAGTTTATCGAGGGGTACCCCCTCCTATAATTCACCCCTCCACTTT